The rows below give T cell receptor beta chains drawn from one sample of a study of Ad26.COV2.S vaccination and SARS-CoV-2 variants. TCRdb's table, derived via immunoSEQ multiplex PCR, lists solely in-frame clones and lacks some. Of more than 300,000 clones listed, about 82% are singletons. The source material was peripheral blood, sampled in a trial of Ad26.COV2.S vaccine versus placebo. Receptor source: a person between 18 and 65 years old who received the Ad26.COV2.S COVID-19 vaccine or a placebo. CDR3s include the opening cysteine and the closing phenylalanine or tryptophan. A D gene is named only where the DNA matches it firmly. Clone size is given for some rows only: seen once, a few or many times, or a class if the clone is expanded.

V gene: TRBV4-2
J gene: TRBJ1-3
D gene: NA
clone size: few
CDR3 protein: CASSQYGRAGNTIYF
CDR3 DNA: TGTGCCAGCAGCCAATACGGCAGGGCTGGAAACACCATATATTTT

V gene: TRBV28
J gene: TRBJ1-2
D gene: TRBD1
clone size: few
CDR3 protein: CASSLMTGTEGGYTF
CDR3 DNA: TGTGCCAGCAGTTTAATGACAGGGACGGAGGGCGGCTACACCTTC

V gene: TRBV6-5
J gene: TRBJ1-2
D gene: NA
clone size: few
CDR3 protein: CASSYSQNPNYGYTF
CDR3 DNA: TGTGCCAGCAGTTACTCACAGAACCCTAACTATGGCTACACCTTC

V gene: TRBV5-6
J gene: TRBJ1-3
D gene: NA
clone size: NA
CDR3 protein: CASSGGPRNTIYF
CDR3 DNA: TGTGCCAGCAGCGGGGGCCCGCGGAACACCATATATTTT

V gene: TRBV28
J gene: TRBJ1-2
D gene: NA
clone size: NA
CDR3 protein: CASSSPFEGPTRRGYTF
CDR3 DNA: TGTGCCAGCAGTTCCCCATTCGAGGGCCCCACACGGAGGGGCTACACCTTC

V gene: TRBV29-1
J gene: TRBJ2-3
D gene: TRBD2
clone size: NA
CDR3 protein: CSVEKAGGGTQYF
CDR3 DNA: TGCAGCGTTGAAAAAGCGGGGGGAGGTACGCAGTATTTT

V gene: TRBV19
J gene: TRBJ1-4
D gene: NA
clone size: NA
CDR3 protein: CASQFQTNEKLFF
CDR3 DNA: TGTGCCAGCCAGTTTCAAACTAATGAAAAACTGTTTTTT

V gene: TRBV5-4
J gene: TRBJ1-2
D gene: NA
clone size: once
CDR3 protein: CASSLGQGSHYGYTF
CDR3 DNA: TGTGCCAGCAGCTTGGGGCAGGGGTCCCATTATGGCTACACCTTC

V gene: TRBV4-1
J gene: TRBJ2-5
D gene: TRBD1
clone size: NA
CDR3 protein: CASSQQQGMRETQYF
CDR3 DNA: TGCGCCAGCAGCCAACAACAGGGGATGAGAGAGACCCAGTACTTC

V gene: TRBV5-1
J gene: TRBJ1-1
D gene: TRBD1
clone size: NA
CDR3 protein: CASSLARQGVNTEAFF
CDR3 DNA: TGCGCCAGCAGCTTGGCTAGACAGGGGGTGAACACTGAAGCTTTCTTT

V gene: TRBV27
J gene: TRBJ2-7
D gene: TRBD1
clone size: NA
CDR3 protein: CASSSYRGSYEQYF
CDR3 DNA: TGTGCCAGCAGTTCCTACAGGGGATCCTACGAGCAGTACTTC

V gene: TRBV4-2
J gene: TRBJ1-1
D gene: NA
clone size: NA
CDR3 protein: CASSQVGQSNTEAFF
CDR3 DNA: TGTGCCAGCAGCCAAGTTGGACAGAGTAACACTGAAGCTTTCTTT

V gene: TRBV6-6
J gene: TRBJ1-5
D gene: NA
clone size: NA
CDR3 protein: CASSYQGGPGQPQHF
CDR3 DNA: TGTGCCAGCAGTTACCAGGGAGGGCCGGGTCAGCCCCAGCATTTT

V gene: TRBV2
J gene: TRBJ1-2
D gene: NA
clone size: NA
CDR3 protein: CASVGTANYGYTF
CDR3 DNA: TGTGCCAGCGTCGGGACGGCCAACTATGGCTACACCTTC

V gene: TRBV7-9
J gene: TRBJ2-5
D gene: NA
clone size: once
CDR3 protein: CASSFSSRGEETQYF
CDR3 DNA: TGTGCCAGCAGCTTTTCGTCCCGGGGAGAGGAGACCCAGTACTTC

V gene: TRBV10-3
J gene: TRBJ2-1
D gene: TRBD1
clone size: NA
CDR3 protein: CAISEPKGQGGGEQFF
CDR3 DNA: TGTGCCATCAGTGAGCCTAAGGGACAGGGGGGAGGTGAGCAGTTCTTC

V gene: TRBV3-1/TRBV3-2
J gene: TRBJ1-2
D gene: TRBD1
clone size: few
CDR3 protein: CASSLTQGDYGYTF
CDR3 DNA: TGTGCCAGCAGCCTCACGCAGGGGGACTATGGCTACACCTTC

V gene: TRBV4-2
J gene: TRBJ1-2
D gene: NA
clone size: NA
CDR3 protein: CASSQEFSSAGGPSYGYTF
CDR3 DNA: TGTGCCAGCAGCCAAGAATTTAGTTCGGCCGGGGGGCCGAGCTATGGCTACACCTTC

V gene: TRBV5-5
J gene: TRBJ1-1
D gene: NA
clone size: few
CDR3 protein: CASRVASAGANTEAFF
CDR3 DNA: TGTGCCAGCAGAGTGGCGAGTGCGGGGGCGAACACTGAAGCTTTCTTT

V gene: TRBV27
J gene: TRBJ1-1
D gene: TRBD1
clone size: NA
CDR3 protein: CASSPRPGTGNTEAFF
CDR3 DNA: TGTGCCAGCAGTCCACGTCCCGGGACAGGGAATACTGAAGCTTTCTTT